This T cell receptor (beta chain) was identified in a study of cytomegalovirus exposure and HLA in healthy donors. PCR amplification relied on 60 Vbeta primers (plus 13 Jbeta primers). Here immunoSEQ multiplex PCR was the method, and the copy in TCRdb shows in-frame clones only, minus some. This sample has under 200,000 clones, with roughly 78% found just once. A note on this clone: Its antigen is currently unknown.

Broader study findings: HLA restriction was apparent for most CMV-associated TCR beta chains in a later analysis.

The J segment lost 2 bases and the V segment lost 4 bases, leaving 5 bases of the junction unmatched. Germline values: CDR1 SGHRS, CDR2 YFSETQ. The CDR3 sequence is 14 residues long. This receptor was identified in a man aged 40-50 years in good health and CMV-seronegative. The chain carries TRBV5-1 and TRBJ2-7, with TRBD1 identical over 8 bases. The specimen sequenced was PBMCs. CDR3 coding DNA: TGCGCCAGCAGCCGGGGGACAGGTCCCTACGAGCAGTACTTC. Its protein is CASSRGTGPYEQYF.